Listed below are T cell receptor beta chains from one sample, sequenced in a study of T cell changes during pregnancy in multiple sclerosis. TCRdb keeps only in-frame clones here, not all; method: immunoSEQ multiplex PCR. The table includes some 97,000 clones, over 80% detected once. The sequenced sample was peripheral blood, obtained after pregnancy. These receptors were obtained from a female donor with multiple sclerosis, enrolled in a pregnancy study. The CDR3 runs from the conserved cysteine through the conserved F or W. The order of the fields is V gene, J gene, CDR3 protein.

>TRBV6-4|TRBJ2-4
CASSDWQGAKNIQYF
>TRBV23-1|TRBJ1-1
CASSQSPQGRVRNTEAFF
>TRBV18|TRBJ2-3
CASSPNTGTDTQYF
>TRBV28|TRBJ2-5
CASSFADRGVKTQYF
>TRBV19|TRBJ1-4
CASSTETKLFF
>TRBV30|TRBJ1-3
CAWSVGSPISGNTIYF
>TRBV27|TRBJ2-3
CASSLASGTDTQYF
>TRBV5-6|TRBJ2-2
CASSLVLAATGELFF
>TRBV29-1|TRBJ1-1
CSGGQLNTEAFF
>TRBV30|TRBJ1-5
CAWSVPGAGNQPQHF
>TRBV4-2|TRBJ2-1
CASSQVAAGEGNEQFF
>TRBV7-9|TRBJ2-2
CASSSIDRDAGELFF
>TRBV6-6|TRBJ2-7
CASSYLDSSYEQYF
>TRBV5-1|TRBJ2-7
CASSPTGGYEQYF
>TRBV7-8|TRBJ2-1
CASSRGVASGGAGPYNEQFF
>TRBV7-8|TRBJ1-4
CASSLRDRKKLFF
>TRBV5-1|TRBJ2-7
CASSPSTPINEQYF
>TRBV4-1|TRBJ1-6
CASSQKVDRVAYNSPLHF
>TRBV7-9|TRBJ2-5
CASSLGGGVEETQYF
>TRBV9|TRBJ1-1
CASSESLNTEAFF
>TRBV27|TRBJ2-5
CASSPNGQGLETQYF
>TRBV12-5|TRBJ2-1
CASGLAQSSYNEQFF
>TRBV19|TRBJ2-7
CASSTPVSGFYEQYF
>TRBV5-1|TRBJ1-2
CASSYGGGGDGYTF
>TRBV7-9|TRBJ2-7
CASTGIHEQYF
>TRBV19|TRBJ1-6
CASSKDRVNSPLHF
>TRBV6-5|TRBJ2-2
CASSGVAGELFF
>TRBV5-6|TRBJ2-1
CASSLPADFYNEQFF
>TRBV7-2|TRBJ2-7
CASSIGGPSYEQYF
>TRBV27|TRBJ2-7
CASSRDRTYEQYF
>TRBV5-4|TRBJ1-2
CASRYDRGRTGYTF
>TRBV11-2|TRBJ1-6
CASRTPRGKNSPLHF
>TRBV6-6|TRBJ1-1
CASQTGDTEAFF
>TRBV6-5|TRBJ1-6
CASRSPGQGRSPLHF
>TRBV15|TRBJ2-2
CATSREGGSGTGELFF
>TRBV2|TRBJ1-2
CASRRNRDRSYGYTF
>TRBV11-1|TRBJ2-7
CASSKTGNWDEQYF
>TRBV2|TRBJ2-3
CATKGAVHTDTQYF
>TRBV5-4|TRBJ1-2
CAGKTPGNYGYTF
>TRBV6-5|TRBJ2-3
CASSWYRGDPDTQYF
>TRBV2|TRBJ2-5
CASSEGGQPQETQYF
>TRBV5-5|TRBJ2-1
CASSLGLGSFSTYNEQFF
>TRBV27|TRBJ1-6
CASRMTRTANSYNSPLHF
>TRBV7-3|TRBJ1-1
CASSSDKNTEAFF
>TRBV5-1|TRBJ1-4
CASSFGVDEKLFF
>TRBV18|TRBJ1-6
CASSSQGIDSPLHF
>TRBV27|TRBJ2-3
CASSLTRGVGTDTQYF
>TRBV4-1|TRBJ2-5
CASSQEVSLMTQYF
>TRBV7-6|TRBJ2-7
CASSEDPGTGRNEQYF
>TRBV6-1|TRBJ2-3
CASSATGNTDTQYF
>TRBV14|TRBJ2-2
CASSRDRFTGELFF
>TRBV6-5|TRBJ2-2
CASSLRGANTGELFF
>TRBV7-3|TRBJ1-2
CASSAGTGGGNGYTF
>TRBV9|TRBJ2-2
CASSVIGHSRELFF
>TRBV2|TRBJ1-1
CASRGQNLNTEAFF
>TRBV10-1|TRBJ2-7
CASRDWTGGYEQYF